This T cell receptor (beta chain) originates from a study of T cell responses to AZD1222 COVID-19 vaccine. Trimming removed 2 bases at V and 0 bases at J, with 8 bases between. This CDR3 is 15 amino acids long. The germline V gene has CDR1 LGHDT and CDR2 YNNKEL (reference sequence). Clones were read by immunoSEQ multiplex PCR, and TCRdb kept only the in-frame ones, dropping some. The data contain 80,000 or so clones, 90% of them seen just once; the ten biggest clones take up over 3%. V usage is TRBV3-1 (or the pseudogene TRBV3-2) and J usage is TRBJ2-1; a possible D gene is TRBD2 (5 bases). The sample was peripheral blood, taken 28 days after the second AZD1222 dose. The receptor was derived from an adult who received the AZD1222 COVID-19 vaccine. This CDR3 is CASSQKRSSYNEQFF. For the CDR3, the DNA is TGTGCCAGCAGCCAAAAGCGGAGCTCCTACAATGAGCAGTTCTTC.